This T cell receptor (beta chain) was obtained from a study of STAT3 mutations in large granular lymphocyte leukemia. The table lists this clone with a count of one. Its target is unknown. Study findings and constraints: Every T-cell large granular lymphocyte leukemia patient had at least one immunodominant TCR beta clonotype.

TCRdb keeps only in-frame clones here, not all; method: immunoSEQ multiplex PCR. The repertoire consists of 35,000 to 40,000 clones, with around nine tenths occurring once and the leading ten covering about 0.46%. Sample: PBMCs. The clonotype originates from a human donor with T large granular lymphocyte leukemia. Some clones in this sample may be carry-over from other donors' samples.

CDR3 nucleotide sequence: TGTGCCAGCAGCCCCATGGGACAGAAAAATTCCTACGAGCAGTACGTC. It yields the protein CASSPMGQKNSYEQYV. The genes are TRBV7-9 and TRBJ2-7, with 7 bases aligning to TRBD1. Germline trimming cut 5 bases from V and 1 base from J; bases unmatched to any gene: 11. Germline CDR1 SEHNR, CDR2 FQNEAQ (reference sequence). This CDR3 has 16 residues.